This T cell receptor (beta chain) was sequenced in a study of T cell repertoires in cytomegalovirus infection. Study-level background: Signatures in public TCR beta sequences pointed to both CMV infection and matching HLA type. Study conclusions and caveats: Carriage of CMV together with the relevant HLA was identifiable through cumulative public TCR beta family frequency. HLA-C-restricted CMV-specific TCR beta clonotypes prevailed in the ex vivo response.

The CDR3 consists of 17 residues. From germline, CDR1 is ENHRY and CDR2 SYGVKD. With 0 bases clipped from V and 0 bases from J, the junction kept 5 bases outside the gene matches. TCRdb ran MiXCR on the reads and lists one entry per CDR3 protein. This sample has about 830,000 distinct CDR3 sequences, with less than 35% found just once. A remark on this clonotype: Its target is not known.

The sample here was cultured CD8+ T cells from PBMCs, taken from culture after CMV antigen stimulation. This TCR was recovered from a human donor in good health (CMV status not recorded). Some clones in this sample may be carry-over from other donors' samples. The chain combines TRBV10-3 with TRBJ1-2; 9 bases fit TRBD1. CDR3 loop: CAISESGQGSANYGYTF. For the CDR3, the DNA is TGTGCCATCAGTGAGTCGGGACAGGGCAGTGCTAACTATGGCTACACCTTC.